The 29 T cell receptor beta chains listed next were all sequenced from one sample in a study of breast tumors, draining lymph nodes, adjacent tissues (dated by TCRdb to the mid-2010s). The library was produced with multiplex PCR. The sequencer was an Illumina HiSeq 2000. The raw public reads went through TCRdb reprocessing: fastp at Q25, MiXCR clone calling, in-frame beta chains kept. Each CDR3 protein appears once, grouped with its most common genes and DNA. The sample table holds 20,000 to 30,000 distinct CDR3 sequences, of which approximately 23% were seen once. The ten largest make up roughly 13% of the sample. The sample comprised breast tumor tissue. The receptors were gathered from a female donor with breast cancer. Some clones in this sample may be carry-over from other donors' samples.

Turning to this clonotype: One end of the junction fails to match germline, which may point to a read error. CDR3 coding DNA: TGTGCTAGCACCCGAGAGTCAGTCAATCAGCCCCAGCATTTT. It encodes CASTRESVNQPQHF. This chain uses TRBV6-1 with TRBJ1-5, with no clear D. The CDR3 is 14 amino acids. Germline assignment: CDR1 MNHNS and CDR2 SASEGT.

This clonotype was seen many times. J is TRBJ2-2 and V is TRBV6-5; D could derive from TRBD1 or TRBD2 (5 bases each). V was shortened by 2 bases and J by 4 bases, with 17 bases between the two germline ends. Germline V gene lookup returns CDR1 MNHEY and CDR2 SVGAGI. The CDR3 runs 17 residues. This CDR3 is CASSYPGTPRSTGELFF. Here the CDR3 DNA reads TGTGCCAGCAGTTACCCGGGGACCCCTAGATCCACCGGGGAGCTGTTTTTT.

In its sample, this clonotype was seen a few times. The V gene is TRBV6-2 or TRBV6-3, the J gene TRBJ1-1; TRBD1 is a possible D gene (5 bases). The CDR3 runs 14 residues. Germline assignment: CDR1 MNHEY and CDR2 SVGEGT. Trimming shortened V by 2 bases and J by 5 bases, and 12 bases separated the two germline ends. The CDR3 reads CASSYGGGSTEAFF. The CDR3 DNA sequence: TGTGCCAGCAGTTACGGGGGGGGATCGACTGAAGCTTTCTTT.

This clonotype was detected many times. The chain joins TRBV4-1 to TRBJ2-5, with D possibly being TRBD1 (6 bases). CDR3 length: 16 amino acids. From germline, CDR1 is MGHRA and CDR2 YSYEKL. Trimming took 1 base from V and 4 from J, leaving 16 bases between them. The CDR3 coding sequence is TGCGCCAGCAGCCAAGGTCGGCAGGGGTTTGGAGAGACCCAGTACTTC. Encoded protein: CASSQGRQGFGETQYF.

This clonotype showed up many times. The DNA for the CDR3 is TGCAGTGCTAGAGATCAGACTAGCGGGCCCAGCTACAATGAGCAGTTCTTC. As protein: CSARDQTSGPSYNEQFF. The rearrangement joins TRBV20-1 to TRBJ2-1; TRBD2 aligns across 10 bases. The length of the CDR3 is 17 residues. The germline V gene has CDR1 DFQATT and CDR2 SNEGSKA (reference sequence). With 0 bases clipped from V and 3 bases from J, the junction kept 8 bases outside the gene matches.

About this clonotype itself: This clone may be a read error of a much larger clone one base away. The chain recombines TRBV3-1 with TRBJ2-1; 7 bases are shared with TRBD2. CDR1 is LGHDT and CDR2 is YNNKEL in the germline V gene (reference sequence). There are 16 residues in the CDR3. Trimming at V came to 5 bases and at J to 0 bases, leaving 7 bases not matched to a gene. In DNA, the CDR3 is TGTGCCAGCAGCTTTCGACTAGCTAGCTCCTACAATGAGCAGTTCTTC. It yields the protein CASSFRLASSYNEQFF.

In this sample, this clonotype turned up many times. The chain carries TRBV2 and TRBJ2-1; 11 bases are a match to TRBD2. Per the germline V gene, CDR1 is SNHLY and CDR2 is FYNNEI. V dropped 10 bases and J dropped 4; count of bases not matched to a gene: 3. CDR3 length equals 13 residues. The CDR3 loop is CATGLAVYNEQFF. In DNA form, the CDR3 reads TGTGCCACGGGACTAGCGGTTTACAATGAGCAGTTCTTC.

This clonotype was seen ten or more times. The chain couples TRBV11-2 to TRBJ2-1, with 12 bases identical to TRBD2. CDR1 is SGHAT, CDR2 FQNNGV, per germline. The CDR3 extends over 17 amino acids. The junction had 5 bases not matched to a gene; V was cut back by 0 bases and J by 5 bases. CDR3 residues: CASSLDLAGGPNNEQFF. The CDR3 DNA follows: TGTGCCAGCAGCTTAGATCTAGCGGGAGGGCCTAACAATGAGCAGTTCTTC.

The sample holds many counts of this clonotype. This chain joins TRBV12-3 or TRBV12-4 and TRBJ2-1, with D perhaps assigned TRBD1 or TRBD2 (5 bases each). The CDR3 is 12 amino acids. V lost 5 bases to trimming and J lost 8 bases, with 10 bases between them. The CDR3: CASSVRGDEQFF. Here the CDR3 DNA reads TGTGCCAGCAGTGTCCGAGGGGATGAGCAGTTCTTC.

This clonotype was recorded many times. This chain connects TRBV27 to TRBJ2-7; TRBD2 matches at 9 bases. Germline lookup yields CDR1 MNHEY and CDR2 SMNVEV (reference sequence). With V trimmed by 5 bases and J by 6 bases, 17 bases remained unmatched. The CDR3 spans 17 residues. CDR3 sequence: CASSPSGKSYQTVEQYF. CDR3 nucleotides: TGTGCCAGCAGTCCTAGCGGGAAGTCCTATCAAACTGTCGAGCAGTACTTC.

This clonotype was detected ten times or more. The V gene is TRBV5-4, the J gene TRBJ1-2; no clear D. The CDR3 spans 16 residues. V lost 2 bases and J lost 8, with 22 bases in between. Germline V CDR1 and CDR2: SGHNT, YYREEE (reference sequence). CDR3 residues: CASSLLGGPVIEGYTF. Written as DNA, the CDR3 is TGTGCCAGCAGCTTACTTGGAGGCCCGGTCATTGAAGGCTACACCTTC.

This clonotype was counted ten times or more. The CDR3 bases are TGTGCCAGCAGTTTAGATAGAGCGAGCGAGCAGTACTTC. This encodes CASSLDRASEQYF. The chain has TRBV12-3 or TRBV12-4 and TRBJ2-7; D unclear. V dropped 1 base and J dropped 6 bases, with 10 bases sitting between them. This CDR3 comprises 13 residues.

About this clonotype itself: This may come from a read error, since a much larger clone is one base off. The chain joins TRBV2 to TRBJ2-1; 13 positions agree with TRBD2. Germline lookup yields CDR1 SNHLY and CDR2 FYNNEI. The trim removed 5 bases at V and 8 bases at J, leaving 6 bases unmatched. The CDR3 spans 15 residues. The CDR3 region has the DNA TGTGCCAGCAGTAGGACTAGCGGGAGTCGACATGAGCAGTTCTTC. Translating it yields CASSRTSGSRHEQFF.

This clonotype was recorded many times. The chain links TRBV29-1 to TRBJ2-1; 7 bases align to TRBD1. CDR3 length: 13 amino acids. With V trimmed by 3 bases and J by 5 bases, 4 bases remained unmatched. CDR1 is SQVTM, CDR2 ANQGSEA, per germline. CDR3 DNA: TGCAGCGTTGATACCGGGACAGACAATGAGCAGTTCTTC. It codes for CSVDTGTDNEQFF.

This clonotype has a count of ten or more. The chain couples TRBV3-1 to TRBJ2-3, with 8 bases that match TRBD2. Germline lookup yields CDR1 LGHDT and CDR2 YNNKEL (reference sequence). The ends lost 7 bases at V and 0 bases at J; junction bases unmatched: 6. The CDR3 runs to 15 residues. The CDR3: CASTGGDRSTDTQYF. CDR3 nucleotide sequence: TGTGCCAGCACCGGGGGGGACCGAAGCACAGATACGCAGTATTTT.

Ten or more counts support this clonotype. This chain's CDR3 is CATSRDSGRVNGYTF. CDR3 sequence (DNA): TGTGCCACCAGCAGAGATAGTGGCAGGGTGAACGGCTACACCTTC. V gene TRBV15 combines with J gene TRBJ1-2; tentative D call: TRBD1 (5 bases). The CDR3 has 15 amino acids. Germline V lookup: CDR1 LNHNV, CDR2 YYDKDF (reference sequence). V shed 0 bases and J shed 8 bases, with 16 bases lying between them.

This clonotype was seen many times. The rearrangement joins TRBV20-1 to TRBJ2-1; 7 bases are shared with TRBD1. V trimming: 3 bases; J trimming: 6 bases; junction bases outside the gene matches: 8. Germline CDR1 is DFQATT and CDR2 is SNEGSKA (reference sequence). There are 14 residues in the CDR3. The CDR3 is CSASDLSGGNEQFF. The CDR3 nucleotides read TGCAGTGCTAGCGACCTGTCAGGGGGCAATGAGCAGTTCTTC.

The rearrangement links TRBV11-2 to TRBJ2-7; 11 bases are shared with TRBD2. The CDR3 runs 17 residues. Germline V gene data show CDR1 as SGHAT and CDR2 as FQNNGV. V lost 2 bases, J lost 1 base, and 7 bases stayed unmatched. The CDR3 is CASSLNSGRAVSYEQYF. CDR3 sequence (DNA): TGTGCCAGCAGCTTAAATAGCGGGAGGGCCGTATCCTACGAGCAGTACTTC.

This clonotype was counted many times. CDR3 bases: TGTGCCAGTACTCCGGGACAGGGGACAGATACGCAGTATTTT. It yields the protein CASTPGQGTDTQYF. J is TRBJ2-3 and V is TRBV19, with TRBD1 matching over 10 bases. CDR1 LNHDA and CDR2 SQIVND come from the germline V gene (reference sequence). V lost 7 bases and J lost 3; bases outside the gene matches: 4. This CDR3 comprises 14 residues.

This clonotype has a handful of counts. This may arise from a read error, as a much more abundant clone is one base away. V and J are TRBV10-2 and TRBJ1-5; no definite D call. Trimming took off 3 bases at V and 7 bases at J, with 19 bases between the two ends. The CDR3 has 16 amino acids. Germline V CDR1 and CDR2: WSHSY, SAAADI. The CDR3 region has the DNA TGCGCCAGCAGTGACTGGCAGGCCTCACCGGGCCAGCCCCAGCATTTT. Translation gives CASSDWQASPGQPQHF.

Only one count was recorded for this clonotype. This clone may be a read error of a much larger clone one base away. V usage is TRBV18 and J usage is TRBJ2-1; D is undetermined. The CDR3 totals 14 residues. From germline, CDR1 is KGHSH and CDR2 LQKENI. DNA for the CDR3: TGTGCCAGCCCACCACCATCGGTCCCCAATGAGCAGTTCTTC. Translation: CASPPPSVPNEQFF.

Of note for this clonotype: One end of the junction varies from germline; a read error may be responsible. The chain is built from TRBV7-2 and TRBJ1-4; a weak D match, TRBD1 (6 bases). Germline values: CDR1 SGHTA, CDR2 FQGNSA. The CDR3 has 15 amino acids. CDR3 coding DNA: TGCGCCAGCAGCTTATTAGACAGGTTGGGAGGAAAACTGTTTTTT. Translation gives CASSLLDRLGGKLFF.

This clonotype showed up many times. DNA of the CDR3: TGTGCCAGCACCAGCCGGGACTACGATGGCTACACCTTC. Translation: CASTSRDYDGYTF. The J gene is TRBJ1-2, the V gene TRBV7-9, with a possible D match to TRBD1 (5 bases). The CDR3 loop spans 13 amino acids. Germline-derived CDR1 and CDR2 are SEHNR and FQNEAQ (reference sequence). V gave up 7 bases and J gave up 6 bases, with 15 bases separating them.

This clonotype was recorded at least ten times. This rearrangement joins TRBV5-1 to TRBJ2-3, with D possibly matching TRBD1 (6 bases). V was shortened by 4 bases and J by 1 base, with 13 bases between the two germline ends. From germline, CDR1 is SGHRS and CDR2 YFSETQ. The CDR3 sequence is 15 residues long. The CDR3 reads CASSMGTSRTDTQYF. In DNA form, the CDR3 reads TGCGCCAGCAGCATGGGGACATCCCGCACAGATACGCAGTATTTT.

This clonotype has at least ten counts. The V and J genes are TRBV11-2 and TRBJ2-5; weak D call: TRBD2 (6 bases). There are 13 residues in the CDR3. Germline V lookup: CDR1 SGHAT, CDR2 FQNNGV. V was trimmed by 7 bases and J by 7 bases, leaving 16 bases between them. The CDR3 reads CASKEQGGGTQYF. The CDR3 region has the DNA TGTGCCAGCAAGGAGCAGGGAGGTGGGACCCAGTACTTC. The whole variable domain, filled in from reference TRBV11-2 and TRBJ2-5, reads EAGVAQSPRYKIIEKRQSVAFWCNPISGHATLYWYQQILGQGPKLLIQFQNNGVVDDSQLPKDRFSAERLKGVDSTLKIQPAKLEDSAVYLCASKEQGGGTQYFGPGTRLLVL.

The table lists this clonotype with many counts. CDR3 DNA: TGTGCCAGCAGGGGGGGGGGCAATGAGCAGTTCTTC. It yields the protein CASRGGGNEQFF. The V gene is TRBV2, the J gene TRBJ2-1; 7 positions agree with TRBD2. V lost 6 bases to trimming and J lost 6 bases; unmatched junction nucleotides: 2. CDR3 length equals 12 residues. CDR1 and CDR2 from the germline V gene are SNHLY and FYNNEI.

This clonotype was picked up many times. The CDR3 region has the DNA TGTGCCAGTACCCGGGACCCCCGGGGCGGGGAGCTGTTTTTT. It translates to CASTRDPRGGELFF. V gene TRBV19 combines with J gene TRBJ2-2, with D possibly being TRBD1 or TRBD2 (5 bases each). CDR3 length equals 14 residues. Between the trimmed V and J ends, which lost 7 bases and 7 bases, there was a span of 16 bases. Germline assignment: CDR1 LNHDA and CDR2 SQIVND (reference sequence).

This clonotype was detected ten times or more. The genes are TRBV2 and TRBJ1-2; no firm D call. This CDR3 has 13 residues. Germline V gene data show CDR1 as SNHLY and CDR2 as FYNNEI. Trimming shortened V by 3 bases and J by 2 bases, and 7 bases separated the two germline ends. The CDR3 spells CASSEWQNYGYTF. In DNA form, the CDR3 reads TGTGCCAGCAGTGAGTGGCAAAACTATGGCTACACCTTC. Based on the CDR3 plus reference TRBV2 and TRBJ1-2, the full variable domain is EPEVTQTPSHQVTQMGQEVILRCVPISNHLYFYWYRQILGQKVEFLVSFYNNEISEKSEIFDDQFSVERPDGSNFTLKIRSTKLEDSAMYFCASSEWQNYGYTFGSGTRLTVV.

This clonotype was detected ten times or more. V is TRBV11-2 and J is TRBJ2-7; possibly TRBD1 for D (6 bases). Germline CDR1 is SGHAT and CDR2 is FQNNGV. This CDR3 has 13 residues. Deletions cut 1 base from V and 7 bases from J, with 11 bases between. The DNA for the CDR3 is TGTGCCAGCAGCTTAGGGGGGCCTGGGGAGCAGTACTTC. Translating it yields CASSLGGPGEQYF.